The entry that follows covers one T cell receptor (beta chain) sequence. Its antigen is unidentified. This sample stems from a study of shared clonotypes between healthy human individuals. Study information: The study used three CD4 naive, three CD4 memory, two CD8 naive and one CD8 memory plate per donor.

Study observations and caveats: Clonotypes that were shared across a handful of donors made up roughly 5% of naive CD4 clonotypes.

Naive CD8 cells lacked CD45RO and underwent positive selection for CCR7, leaving out terminally differentiated effector memory CD45RA+ cells. There were only Caucasian adults among the donors, and all lived in Nashville, Tennessee. This CDR3 comprises 15 residues. Germline CDR1 SGHAT, CDR2 FQNNGV. Trimming took 8 bases from V and 1 from J, leaving 17 bases between them. The table came from immunoSEQ multiplex PCR; TCRdb's copy has only in-frame clones and leaves some out. The sample has 2 million to 2.5 million clones, 85% to 95% seen once. The origin of this receptor is a man aged 18-30 years in good health. Some clones in this sample may be carry-over from other donors' samples. The specimen was naive CD8+ T cells from PBMCs. The chain couples TRBV11-2 to TRBJ2-5, with D possibly matching TRBD1 (6 bases). CDR3 bases: TGTGCCAGCCTTACTAACTTGGACAGCCAAGAGACCCAGTACTTC. Translation: CASLTNLDSQETQYF.